One and the same sample provided the 17 T cell receptor beta chains below, sequenced in a study of blood T cell repertoires in COVID-19. Produced via immunoSEQ multiplex PCR; TCRdb's table is partial and in-frame only. The data show fewer than 350,000 clones, around 89% seen once. The material sequenced was PBMCs or T cells enriched from blood (not recorded which). These receptors originate from a woman in her thirties with acute COVID-19.

The V call is TRBV7-2, the J call TRBJ1-3; no clear D gene. V was trimmed by 1 base and J by 8 bases, leaving 12 bases between them. Germline assignment: CDR1 SGHTA and CDR2 FQGNSA. The CDR3 is made up of 14 amino acids. DNA of the CDR3: TGTGCCAGCAGCTTAGGGGGAGGCTGGGACACCATATATTTT. Translation: CASSLGGGWDTIYF.

This clone was seen ten or more times. The chain links TRBV6-1 to TRBJ1-5; TRBD1 is a possible D gene (5 bases). CDR1 and CDR2 from the germline V gene are MNHNS and SASEGT. This CDR3 comprises 16 residues. Between the trimmed V and J ends, which lost 1 base and 1 base, there was a span of 11 bases. This chain's CDR3 is CASSEGLGVSNQPQHF. The CDR3 DNA reads as TGTGCCAGCAGTGAAGGTTTAGGGGTAAGCAATCAGCCCCAGCATTTT.

This clone was picked up a small number of times. The chain links TRBV7-9 to TRBJ2-2, with TRBD1 identical over 7 bases. The CDR3 runs 15 residues. V shed 5 bases, J shed 1 base, and the junction held 4 bases outside the gene matches. Germline CDR1 and CDR2: SEHNR and FQNEAQ (reference sequence). The CDR3 DNA reads as TGTGCCAGCAGCCTTTACAGGGGGAACACCGGGGAGCTGTTTTTT. It encodes CASSLYRGNTGELFF.

The rearrangement joins TRBV29-1 to TRBJ2-1; possibly TRBD1 for D (6 bases). Germline V gene data show CDR1 as SQVTM and CDR2 as ANQGSEA. Trimming removed 6 bases at V and 0 bases at J, with 21 bases between. The CDR3 is 17 amino acids. CDR3 sequence reads: CSVALPGSRGSYNEQFF. CDR3 DNA sequence: TGCAGCGTGGCCCTCCCTGGAAGCAGGGGCTCCTACAATGAGCAGTTCTTC.

This chain links TRBV28 with TRBJ2-7, with D perhaps TRBD2 (5 bases). The CDR3 totals 13 residues. Germline lookup yields CDR1 MDHEN and CDR2 SYDVKM. V was pared by 3 bases and J by 2 bases, with 8 bases between. The chain's CDR3 is CASSLRDPYEQYF. The DNA of the CDR3 is TGTGCCAGCAGTTTGAGGGATCCCTACGAGCAGTACTTC.

The gene calls are TRBV3-1 (or the pseudogene TRBV3-2) and TRBJ2-3, with 9 bases that match TRBD2. Germline CDR1 is LGHDT and CDR2 is YNNKEL (reference sequence). This CDR3 has 16 residues. V lost 2 bases and J lost 5; bases outside the gene matches: 8. For the CDR3, the DNA is TGTGCCAGCAGCCAAATCAGCGGTAGCGGGAGAGATACGCAGTATTTT. It yields the protein CASSQISGSGRDTQYF.

The gene calls are TRBV7-3 and TRBJ2-2; 7 nucleotides align to TRBD1. V was pared by 6 bases and J by 1 base, with 8 bases of the junction left unmatched. CDR3 length: 16 residues. Germline values: CDR1 SGHTA, CDR2 FQGTGA. CDR3 DNA sequence: TGTGCCAGCAGGGAGGTAGGGGGCGAGAACACCGGGGAGCTGTTTTTT. Translation: CASREVGGENTGELFF.

The chain uses TRBV4-3 and TRBJ2-1; the D gene is possibly TRBD2 (6 bases). The germline CDR1 and CDR2 sequences are LGHNA and YSLEER. V was cut by 0 bases and J by 4 bases, with 13 bases left in between. The CDR3 totals 16 residues. Written as DNA, the CDR3 is TGCGCCAGCAGCCAAGATGGGACTCCCAGTTACAATGAGCAGTTCTTC. Encoded protein: CASSQDGTPSYNEQFF.

The gene calls are TRBV27 and TRBJ2-7, with 7 bases aligning to TRBD1. CDR1 and CDR2 from the germline V gene are MNHEY and SMNVEV (reference sequence). With V trimmed by 8 bases and J by 6 bases, 13 bases remained unmatched. This CDR3 is built from 14 residues. CDR3 sequence (DNA): TGTGCCAGCCACCGACAGGGTAATGAAGGCGAGCAGTACTTC. It translates to CASHRQGNEGEQYF.

The J gene is TRBJ2-1, the V gene TRBV7-9; 7 bases match TRBD2. This CDR3 spans 18 amino acids. CDR1 and CDR2 (germline): SEHNR, FQNEAQ (reference sequence). Trimming removed 2 bases from V and 4 bases from J; junction bases left unmatched: 14. CDR3 coding DNA: TGTGCCAGCAGCTTATCGGATGGCGGGGGACCTGGTTACAATGAGCAGTTCTTC. This gives the protein CASSLSDGGGPGYNEQFF.

The rearrangement uses TRBV5-1 and TRBJ1-3; D is perhaps TRBD1 (6 bases). V was cut by 5 bases and J by 2 bases, with 20 bases left in between. This CDR3 has 17 residues. Germline V lookup: CDR1 SGHRS, CDR2 YFSETQ. DNA for the CDR3: TGCGCCAGCAGGGAACAGGGTACAAGCGTGGCTGGAAACACCATATATTTT. Its protein is CASREQGTSVAGNTIYF.

The chain combines TRBV10-1 with TRBJ2-7; TRBD2 is a possible D gene (6 bases). This CDR3 has 13 amino acids. Germline assignment: CDR1 WNHNN and CDR2 SYGVQD (reference sequence). The V end was cut by 8 bases, the J end by 0 bases, with 11 bases between. Here the CDR3 reads CASAPTSSYEQYF. As DNA, the CDR3 is TGCGCCAGCGCGCCGACTAGCTCCTACGAGCAGTACTTC.

The chain uses TRBV28 and TRBJ1-1, with TRBD1 matching over 9 bases. CDR1 is MDHEN and CDR2 is SYDVKM in the germline V gene. The CDR3 has 16 residues. V lost 8 bases and J lost 1; bases outside the gene matches: 11. The CDR3 DNA reads as TGTGCCAGCGAAACAACCAGGACAGGGGAGAACACTGAAGCTTTCTTT. It encodes CASETTRTGENTEAFF.

The genes are TRBV5-4 and TRBJ1-4, with TRBD1 as a possible D gene (5 bases). The CDR3 loop spans 14 amino acids. The V gene's germline CDR1 is SGHNT and CDR2 YYREEE (reference sequence). The V end was cut by 4 bases, the J end by 8 bases, with 15 bases between. DNA for the CDR3: TGTGCCAGCAGCAGCGGGACGGAGGTGGAAAAACTGTTTTTT. It is translated as CASSSGTEVEKLFF.

This clone was counted a few times. This chain connects TRBV28 to TRBJ2-2; 11 bases are a match to TRBD2. This CDR3 spans 16 amino acids. In germline, CDR1 is MDHEN, CDR2 SYDVKM. After removal of 2 bases from V and 5 bases from J, the junction contained 4 bases not matched to a gene. CDR3: CASSLGLAGGTGELFF. CDR3 DNA sequence: TGTGCCAGCAGTTTAGGGCTAGCGGGAGGTACCGGGGAGCTGTTTTTT.

For this clone: The sample holds other DNA sequences that translate to the same CDR3. The gene calls are TRBV9 and TRBJ2-1; TRBD2 matches at 10 bases. Germline V lookup: CDR1 SGDLS, CDR2 YYNGEE. The CDR3 loop spans 15 amino acids. After removal of 3 bases from V and 0 bases from J, the junction contained 0 bases not matched to a gene. CDR3: CASSASGSSYNEQFF. The CDR3 bases are TGTGCCAGCAGCGCTAGCGGGAGCTCCTACAATGAGCAGTTCTTC.

This chain links TRBV19 with TRBJ1-1, with 10 nucleotides matching TRBD1. The CDR3 loop spans 15 amino acids. The V and J ends lost 9 bases and 0 bases, in that order; junction bases with no gene match: 7. Germline V gene lookup returns CDR1 LNHDA and CDR2 SQIVND (reference sequence). The CDR3 DNA follows: TGTGCCAGCGGGACAGGGGTGAATATGAACACTGAAGCTTTCTTT. It codes for CASGTGVNMNTEAFF.